This TCR beta chain was sequenced in a study of Graves' ophthalmopathy and Graves' hyperthyroidism. V was cut by 2 bases and J by 2 bases, with 4 bases left in between. This CDR3 comprises 12 residues. The germline gives CDR1 SGHDN, CDR2 FVKESK. Beta-chain TCR CDR3 regions were amplified from RNA transcripts. Second-round multiplex PCR followed a first-round RT-PCR using HTBI primers. Using its own MiXCR run on the multiplex PCR reads, TCRdb lists one record per CDR3 protein. This table has about 400,000 distinct CDR3 sequences, 21% appearing once. The sample holds many counts of this clonotype. The chain employs TRBV14 and TRBJ2-7; D not certain. Sequencing input: peripheral blood. This clonotype was sampled from a woman aged 18-29 years with stable Graves' hyperthyroidism. CDR3 sequence reads: CASSQNTYEQYF. Written as DNA, the CDR3 is TGTGCCAGCAGCCAAAACACCTACGAGCAGTACTTC.